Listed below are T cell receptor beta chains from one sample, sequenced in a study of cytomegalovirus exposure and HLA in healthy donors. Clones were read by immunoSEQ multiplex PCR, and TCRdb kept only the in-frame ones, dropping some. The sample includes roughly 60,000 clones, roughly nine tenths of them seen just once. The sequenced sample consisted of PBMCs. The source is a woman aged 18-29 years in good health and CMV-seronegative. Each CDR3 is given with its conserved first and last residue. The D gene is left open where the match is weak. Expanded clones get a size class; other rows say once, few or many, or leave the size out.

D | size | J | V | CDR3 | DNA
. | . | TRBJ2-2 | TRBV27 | CASSLGATGELFF | TGTGCCAGCAGTTTAGGAGCGACTGGGGAGCTGTTTTTT
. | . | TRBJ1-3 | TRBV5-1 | CASSQDSAGNTIYF | TGCGCCAGCAGCCAGGACAGCGCTGGAAACACCATATATTTT
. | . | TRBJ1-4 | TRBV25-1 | CASSPGQLNEKLFF | TGTGCCAGCAGCCCCGGACAGCTGAATGAAAAACTGTTTTTT
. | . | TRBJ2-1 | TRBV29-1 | CSVDSPNEQFF | TGCAGCGTTGACAGTCCAAATGAGCAGTTCTTC
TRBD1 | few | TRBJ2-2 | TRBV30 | CAWSMLDRETGELFF | TGTGCCTGGAGTATGCTTGACAGGGAGACCGGGGAGCTGTTTTTT
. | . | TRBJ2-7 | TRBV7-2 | CASSFSLADSYEQYF | TGTGCCAGCAGCTTTTCCCTAGCAGACTCCTACGAGCAGTACTTC
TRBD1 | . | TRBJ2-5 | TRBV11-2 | CASSLGTGSWETQYF | TGTGCCAGCAGCTTAGGGACAGGGAGCTGGGAGACCCAGTACTTC
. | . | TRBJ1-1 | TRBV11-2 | CASSLDPGGRTEAFF | TGTGCCAGCAGCTTAGATCCTGGGGGGAGGACTGAAGCTTTCTTT
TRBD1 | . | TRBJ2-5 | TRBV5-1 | CASSSDRDQETQYF | TGCGCCAGCAGCTCGGACAGGGACCAAGAGACCCAGTACTTC
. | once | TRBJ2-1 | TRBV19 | CASSIIQEPSYNEQFF | TGTGCCAGTAGTATCATCCAGGAACCCTCCTACAATGAGCAGTTCTTC
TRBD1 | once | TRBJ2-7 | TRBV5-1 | CASSTATGGRSWEQYF | TGCGCCAGCAGCACTGCGACAGGGGGGCGTTCGTGGGAGCAGTACTTC
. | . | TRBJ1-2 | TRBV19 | CASSLILGGADGYTF | TGTGCCAGTAGTCTCATATTGGGGGGAGCGGACGGCTACACCTTC
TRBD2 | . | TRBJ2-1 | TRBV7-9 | CASSFPDGRSYNEQFF | TGTGCCAGCAGCTTCCCCGACGGGAGGTCCTACAATGAGCAGTTCTTC
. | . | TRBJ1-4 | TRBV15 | CATSESGHRREKLFF | TGTGCCACCAGCGAATCAGGCCACCGGCGAGAAAAACTGTTTTTT
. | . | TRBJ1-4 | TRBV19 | CASSSQAENEKLFF | TGTGCCAGTAGCTCACAGGCCGAGAATGAAAAACTGTTTTTT
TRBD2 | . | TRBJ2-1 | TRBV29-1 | CSVFLRTSRDEQFF | TGCAGCGTTTTCCTCCGGACTAGTAGGGATGAGCAGTTCTTC
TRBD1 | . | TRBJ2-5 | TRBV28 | CASRPPTGERETQYF | TGTGCCAGCAGGCCCCCTACAGGGGAACGGGAGACCCAGTACTTC
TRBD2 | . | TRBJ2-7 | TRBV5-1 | CASSNGLAGPKGLEQYF | TGCGCCAGCAGCAACGGACTAGCGGGGCCCAAAGGATTAGAGCAGTACTTC
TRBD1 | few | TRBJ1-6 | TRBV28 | CASSTGTGNSPLHF | TGTGCCAGCAGTACCGGGACAGGCAATTCACCCCTCCACTTT
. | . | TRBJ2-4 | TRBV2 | CASSDGGKNIQYF | TGTGCCAGCAGTGATGGCGGCAAAAACATTCAGTACTTC
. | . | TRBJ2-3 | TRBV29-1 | CSVGPQSSTDTQYF | TGCAGCGTTGGTCCACAATCCAGCACAGATACGCAGTATTTT
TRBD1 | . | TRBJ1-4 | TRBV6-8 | CAARTNRGPTNEKLFF | TGTGCCGCGAGGACCAACAGGGGGCCAACTAATGAAAAACTGTTTTTT
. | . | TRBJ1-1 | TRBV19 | CASSRPRDTEAFF | TGTGCCAGTAGTAGGCCTCGGGACACTGAAGCTTTCTTT
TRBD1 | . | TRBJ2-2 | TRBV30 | CAWSQRQGNGELFF | TGTGCCTGGAGTCAACGACAGGGGAACGGGGAGCTGTTTTTT
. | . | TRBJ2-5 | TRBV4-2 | CASRDSSLPQETQYF | TGTGCCAGCAGGGATAGCAGTCTTCCCCAAGAGACCCAGTACTTC
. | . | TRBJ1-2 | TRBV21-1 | CASSKPGQGCHYGYTF | TGTGCCAGCAGCAAACCCGGACAGGGGTGTCACTATGGCTACACCTTC
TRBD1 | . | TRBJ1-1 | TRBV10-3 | CAISELGTENTEAFF | TGTGCCATCAGTGAGTTAGGGACAGAGAACACTGAAGCTTTCTTT
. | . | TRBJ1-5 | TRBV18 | CASSSGGEQPQHF | TGTGCCAGCTCATCGGGGGGGGAACAGCCCCAGCATTTT
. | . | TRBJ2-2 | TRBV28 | CAGSRKYTGELFF | TGTGCCGGATCGCGGAAATACACCGGGGAGCTGTTTTTT
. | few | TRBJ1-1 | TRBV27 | CASSRTGTNTEAFF | TGTGCCAGCAGCCGCACAGGGACGAACACTGAAGCTTTCTTT
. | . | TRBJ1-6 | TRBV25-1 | CASSEGGYNSPLHF | TGTGCCAGCAGTGAGGGGGGTTATAATTCACCCCTCCACTTT
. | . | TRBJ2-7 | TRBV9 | CASSVGATALSYEQYF | TGTGCCAGCAGCGTAGGAGCCACAGCACTTTCCTACGAGCAGTACTTC
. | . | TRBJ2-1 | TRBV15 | CATSPGGQDNNEQFF | TGTGCCACCAGCCCAGGGGGGCAAGACAACAATGAGCAGTTCTTC
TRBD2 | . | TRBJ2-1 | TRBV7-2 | CASSLALTSDEQFF | TGTGCCAGCAGCTTAGCGCTAACTAGCGATGAGCAGTTCTTC
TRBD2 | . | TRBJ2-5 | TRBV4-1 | CASSQVGAGGEETQYF | TGCGCCAGCAGCCAGGTGGGGGCGGGGGGGGAGGAGACCCAGTACTTC
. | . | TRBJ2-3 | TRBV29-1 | CSVNKGGLADTQYF | TGCAGCGTGAACAAGGGGGGGCTCGCAGATACGCAGTATTTT
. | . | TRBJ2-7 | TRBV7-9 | CASSSTIDRSYEQYF | TGTGCCAGCAGCTCCACTATCGACAGGAGCTACGAGCAGTACTTC
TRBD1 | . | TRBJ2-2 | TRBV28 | CASKLRQGANTGELFF | TGTGCCAGCAAATTACGACAGGGGGCAAACACCGGGGAGCTGTTTTTT
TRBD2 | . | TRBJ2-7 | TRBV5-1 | CASSPGTSGRSYEQYF | TGCGCCAGCAGTCCGGGGACTAGCGGGAGATCCTACGAGCAGTACTTC
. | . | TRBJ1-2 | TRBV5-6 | CASSPGVGIGGYTF | TGTGCCAGCAGCCCGGGGGTGGGGATAGGAGGCTACACCTTC
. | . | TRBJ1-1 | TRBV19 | CASSKGDTEAFF | TGTGCCAGTTCTAAGGGGGACACTGAAGCTTTCTTT
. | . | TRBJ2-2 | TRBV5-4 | CASSLGFQNTGELFF | TGTGCCAGCAGCTTGGGTTTTCAGAACACCGGGGAGCTGTTTTTT
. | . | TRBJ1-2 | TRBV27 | CASSLSFAGVYGYTF | TGTGCCAGCAGTTTGAGTTTCGCAGGGGTCTATGGCTACACCTTC
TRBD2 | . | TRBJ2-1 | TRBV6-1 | CASRRTSGNYNEQFF | TGTGCCAGCAGGAGGACTAGCGGGAACTACAATGAGCAGTTCTTC
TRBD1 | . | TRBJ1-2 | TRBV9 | CASSPQTGVGYTF | TGTGCCAGCAGCCCCCAGACAGGGGTAGGCTACACCTTC
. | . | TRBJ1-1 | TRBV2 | CASSGGGSEAFF | TGTGCCAGCAGTGGTGGGGGGTCTGAAGCTTTCTTT
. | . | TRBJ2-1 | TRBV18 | CASSPPGHNEQFF | TGTGCCAGCTCACCACCCGGTCATAATGAGCAGTTCTTC
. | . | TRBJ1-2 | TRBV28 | CASSLRTGSGPVYGYTF | TGTGCCAGCAGTTTAAGGACGGGGAGTGGGCCTGTCTATGGCTACACCTTC
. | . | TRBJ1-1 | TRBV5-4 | CASSLLGLEAFF | TGTGCCAGCAGCTTGTTGGGGCTTGAAGCTTTCTTT
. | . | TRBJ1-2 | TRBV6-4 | CASSDYRTVLYGYTF | TGTGCCAGCAGTGACTACCGGACAGTTCTCTATGGCTACACCTTC
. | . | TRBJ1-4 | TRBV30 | CAWRLQRTSGATNEKLFF | TGTGCCTGGAGGCTCCAACGGACTTCAGGGGCAACTAATGAAAAACTGTTTTTT
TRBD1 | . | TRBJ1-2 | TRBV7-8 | CASSLFWDRDYGYTF | TGTGCCAGCAGCTTATTTTGGGACAGGGACTATGGCTACACCTTC
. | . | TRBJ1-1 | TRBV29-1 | CSAGTAYGTEAFF | TGCAGCGCCGGGACTGCTTATGGCACTGAAGCTTTCTTT